This T cell receptor beta chain was recorded in a study of cytomegalovirus exposure and HLA in healthy donors (dated by TCRdb to 2016 to 2017). Regarding the research as a whole: In an earlier analysis of under 600 of the donors, 250 to 350 Gb of sequence data and 90 million to 130 million unique TCR beta sequences from about 190 million T cells were reported. Across some 400 genotyped donors of the cohort, an average of 235,054 unique TCR beta nucleotide sequences per donor were sequenced, and 15% to 20% of those sequences were non-productive. Because of strong linkage in the cohort, roughly five DR-DQ haplotypes were treated as single units for association and clustering. High-throughput TCR immunosequencing, statistical association of individual TCRs with disease status, and machine learning were combined to predict cytomegalovirus infection status. Both class I and class II loci were covered by HLA typing, at four-digit resolution. Besides the first cohort of roughly 640 subjects, a separate validation cohort made up of roughly 130 different subjects was used. Typing coverage differed by locus: A, B, C, DRB1 and DQB1 were typed in roughly 620-630 donors, DQA1 in roughly 500, DPA1 in 600 to 610, and DPB1 in 450 to 480. The study was designed to test whether signatures of past pathogen exposure could be identified by cataloging public T cell receptors. Rather than drawing on any new phenotypic data, the later analysis identified candidate immune exposures from TCR beta sequences and the way those sequences occurred across donors. A later genetic analysis took genome-wide SNP genotypes for about 65% of the 666 donors and used that subset as a discovery cohort. An early release covering around 630 HLA-typed donors comprised around 300 gigabases of sequencing data and around 80 million unique TCR sequences. To study patterns of TCR occurrence, a later analysis re-analyzed previously published TCR beta repertoires from 666 donors and added high-resolution HLA genotyping. In an earlier analysis of roughly 540 of the donors, high-throughput TCR beta sequencing was used to judge whether each TCR beta V gene segment behaved as functional or pseudogenic. Among the roughly 390 genotyped donors, more than 70% belonged to the genetic ancestry cluster associated with self-reported Caucasian donors. Using immunosequencing, the study profiled T cell repertoires from 500 to 800 subjects and related those repertoires to cytomegalovirus serostatus. All discovery cohort repertoires had been generated on a single sequencing platform. Donor age, sex, ethnicity and CMV serostatus were compiled alongside the repertoire data. The research as a whole found: A later analysis found that HLA-associated TCR beta chains were more clonally expanded and had lower generation probabilities than equally common non-associated chains. An association between a missense DCLRE1C variant and V-gene and J-gene trimming of TCR beta chains was found in a later genetic analysis and replicated in an independent cohort. Several of the top co-occurrence clusters appeared to be linked to parvovirus B19, influenza, CMV and Epstein-Barr virus, according to a later analysis. In a later analysis, TCR association rates were found to vary across HLA loci, with the most associated TCRs seen for DRB1 alleles and the fewest for HLA-C alleles. A further reported finding was that TCR beta sequences accurately predicted the HLA-A and HLA-B alleles for most subjects in the first cohort. Specific HLA alleles were associated with about 17,000 TCR beta sequences at a false discovery rate of 0.05 in a later analysis. The only immune exposure information available for the cohort was CMV serostatus. When HLA alleles, especially DR and DQ, strongly co-occurred, attributing TCR associations to individual alleles was difficult. In the study, 150 to 200 TCR beta chains were listed as associated with cytomegalovirus. The cohort was sequenced for TCR beta chains only, and without alpha or paired-chain data the features that could be detected were limited. Three of the identified cytomegalovirus-associated TCR beta chains were confirmed in vitro to be specific for cytomegalovirus antigens. Because counts were too low, about 18 rarely observed V segments, including chromosome 9 orphons, were excluded from the earlier analysis of a few hundred of the donors. Cytomegalovirus status was reported to be diagnosed by the classifier with high specificity and sensitivity in both the original and validation cohorts. In a later genetic analysis, fewer N-insertions in productive TCRs were reported among donors in an Asian-associated ancestry cluster than the roughly 640-donor mean. It was suggested by the authors that the approach could potentially be generalized to other disease states and immunological phenotypes. Roughly uniform sequencing depth across donors was assumed in presence/absence analyses, although this assumption may not hold. A group of highly shared sequence variants was considered likely to be a technical artifact of the sequencing pipeline. Because some donors lacked HLA typing at each locus, the association tests relied only on the typed subset. According to a later analysis, most CMV-associated TCR beta chains appeared to be HLA-restricted, and the HLA associations seemed to be driven largely by CMV exposure. While some public TCRs were present in many individuals, most TCR sequences turned up only very rarely across donors. In an earlier analysis of some 500 of the donors, most TCR beta V segments were observed in productive rearrangements about 87% or about 30% of the time, broadly matching IMGT annotations. Some IMGT-functional V segments, including TRBV6-2 and TRBV6-3, could not be told apart with the 87-base-pair reads, so those segments were excluded. Correlated functional status among segregating V segments might reflect linkage disequilibrium, but an unknown experimental factor could not be ruled out.

Libraries were constructed by the immunoSEQ multiplex PCR assay. For the multiplex PCR, a mixture combining 60 forward primers for TCR Vbeta segments and 13 reverse primers for TCR Jbeta segments was used. The CDR3 region of rearranged TCR beta genes was amplified from genomic DNA by a multiplex PCR assay. The Illumina HiSeq System was used to sequence the amplified TCR beta libraries as 87-base-pair reads. The authors' analysis ran thus. In a later analysis, some 80 million unique TCR beta chains were counted across the approximately 640 repertoires, and roughly 10 million of these chains were shared by at least two donors. A nearest-neighbor algorithm error-corrected the raw reads and collapsed the reads into unique sequences, merging closely related sequences to remove PCR and sequencing errors. To assign V, D and J gene segments, CDR3 sequences were aligned to IMGT reference sequences. For a sequence to be retained, a match of at least six nucleotides was required to both a V gene segment and a J gene segment. A rearrangement counted as productive if the CDR3 had no stop codons and remained in frame with V and J, and every other rearrangement counted as non-productive. CDR3 was defined by IMGT convention, running from the second conserved V-encoded cysteine to the conserved J-encoded phenylalanine. The earlier analysis of a few hundred of the donors excluded any sequence lacking an unambiguous match to a single V gene segment. In an earlier analysis of 587 of the donors, V segments were called functional above 56.7% productive rearrangements and were called segregating when the between-donor standard deviation exceeded 5%. A statistical classification framework was built for diagnosing cytomegalovirus status from the catalog of TCR beta chain sequences. A later analysis assigned V and J genes by comparing TCR nucleotide sequences with IMGT/GENE-DB human TR gene sequences. Using the TCRdist pipeline, a later analysis assigned CDR3 sequences along with most-parsimonious VDJ recombination scenarios. In a later analysis, every TCR beta chain was defined by the combination of its CDR3 amino acid sequence and its V-gene family, and reads without a unique V-gene family were dropped. A later analysis removed 600 or so highly shared, low-generation-probability nucleotide sequences to deal with suspected cross-contamination and a sequencing artifact. In a later analysis, a clonal expansion index for each public chain was calculated from normalized within-repertoire ranks of inferred template counts. A later analysis computed generation probabilities with a VDJ recombination model fitted to out-of-frame rearrangements, and checked the results against IGoR. In a later analysis, TCR-TCR, TCR-HLA and TCR-CMV co-occurrence was scored with hypergeometric tests, and a repertoire-size bias correction was applied to TCR pairs. False discovery rates were estimated in a later analysis by permuting HLA or CMV assignments 20 times. A later analysis grouped co-occurring TCRs with DBSCAN, adding TCRdist sequence similarity when clustering within HLA-allele-positive subsets. Repertoires with fewer than 30,000 or more than 120,000 public chains were left out of co-occurrence clustering, as were four to six repertoires with anomalous nucleotide sharing. The clones in this table, taken by TCRdb from immuneACCESS, are in-frame only. Not every clone is retained; where verified, under half of the shortfall comes from an unresolved V gene, and the cause of the rest is unknown. V and J calls and clone size are given by that table; D and trimming were obtained from the DNA. This sample gives about 93,000 clones in total; roughly 67% of them show up just once. 5.5% to 6.5% of the sample is taken by the ten largest.

The germline V gene provides CDR1 SQVTM and CDR2 ANQGSEA. Relative to germline, V is missing 6 bases and J is missing 5 bases, with 6 bases of the junction outside any gene match. The CDR3 runs 12 amino acids, cysteine and phenylalanine included. Kept here is only the CDR3 DNA, which spans 36 bases and is read in frame from base 1. The cohort was made up of several hundred healthy bone marrow donors. Cohort members were all nominally healthy when sampled, although unrecorded immune exposures were likely present. The donor tested CMV seropositive, placing the donor among the approximately 310 seropositive members of the cohort. Every donor gave a peripheral blood sample, and the peripheral blood mononuclear cells from that sample were used for TCR beta sequencing. Genomic DNA extraction from the blood cell samples was performed with the Qiagen DNeasy Blood Extraction Kit. Comments on this clone: The antigen this receptor binds is unknown. No much larger clonotype is one base removed from it; base qualities were not supplied.

This receptor was obtained from a boy aged 5-17 years in good health and CMV-seropositive. The rearranged chain carries TRBV29-1 and TRBJ2-7, and 8 bases in between align with TRBD1. Material: PBMCs. CDR3 reads: CSVLGQGHEQYF. At the DNA level, the sequence is TGCAGCGTGCTTGGACAGGGACACGAGCAGTACTTC.